The entry below gives a single T cell receptor beta chain sequence along with its context. The antigen it recognizes is unknown. Per-nucleotide qualities are absent, and no much larger clonotype sits a single base away. Including the terminal cysteine and phenylalanine, the CDR3 comprises 13 residues. Left in the record is the CDR3 DNA by itself, 39 bases read in frame from the first base. CDR1 and CDR2 were assigned from the germline V gene as SGHRS and YFSETQ. V loses 1 base of germline sequence and J loses 3 bases, and the interval between the two ends is 7 bases. The immunoSEQ Assay, a bias-controlled multiplex PCR, was used to amplify TCRbeta CDR3 regions from genomic DNA. The authors' pipeline ran thus. Nucleated cell counts per sample were estimated from amplification of reference gene primers within the assay. To quantify the absolute abundance of each unique TCRbeta CDR3 rearrangement, sequence reads were collapsed and filtered. Productive Simpson clonality was computed per sample as the square root of Simpson's diversity index over productive rearrangements. Entries here come from immuneACCESS through TCRdb and include only in-frame sequences with V and J called. Some clones fail to appear in such tables; in the studies checked, an unresolved V gene covers under half of the shortfall, and the cause of the remainder is unknown. V and J calls and clone size are given by that table; D and trimming were obtained from the DNA. The sample has roughly 140,000 clones on record, around four fifths of them singletons. The ten largest clonotypes hold around 3.1% of the sample.

The data stem from a study of blood T cell repertoires in COVID-19 (dated by TCRdb to about 2020). Broadly, across the study: Samples from collaborators originated in the United States, Italy and Spain and spanned both the acute and convalescent phases of COVID-19. Where HLA class I and class II types were available, the types were taken from metadata supplied by the sample provider, not from assay-based typing. A freely available public database, intended as a resource for researchers studying the immune response to SARS-CoV-2, is where the repertoires were released. The samples were drawn from the first 160 participants of the ongoing ImmuneRACE study and from 950 to 1,500 subjects provided by 6 global collaborators. Nearly every sample came with metadata listing a de-identified subject ID, COVID-19 status, age in years and sex. Subjects who had been exposed to COVID-19, were actively infected with it, or had recovered from it provided the deeply sampled blood TCRbeta repertoires that made up the dataset. The prospective study material was composed of cDNA or gDNA derived from T cells, B-cell-depleted T cells, or PBMCs.

Collaborating institutions collected whole blood in K2EDTA tubes following their own protocols. For TCRbeta analysis, collaborators shipped samples as frozen whole blood, isolated PBMCs, or DNA extracted from either of those sample types. The full study reports these points: How much clinical and demographic metadata was included differed by source and by participant, and the metadata was provided uncurated.

The source material was peripheral blood. The sequence was obtained from a woman aged 40 to 49 with active or convalescent COVID-19. The chain joins TRBV5-1 to TRBJ2-5, with TRBD1 perhaps the D gene, on 6 matching bases. The nucleotide sequence reads TGCGCCAGCAGCTTGAACAGGGAAGAGACCCAGTACTTC. The translation is CASSLNREETQYF.